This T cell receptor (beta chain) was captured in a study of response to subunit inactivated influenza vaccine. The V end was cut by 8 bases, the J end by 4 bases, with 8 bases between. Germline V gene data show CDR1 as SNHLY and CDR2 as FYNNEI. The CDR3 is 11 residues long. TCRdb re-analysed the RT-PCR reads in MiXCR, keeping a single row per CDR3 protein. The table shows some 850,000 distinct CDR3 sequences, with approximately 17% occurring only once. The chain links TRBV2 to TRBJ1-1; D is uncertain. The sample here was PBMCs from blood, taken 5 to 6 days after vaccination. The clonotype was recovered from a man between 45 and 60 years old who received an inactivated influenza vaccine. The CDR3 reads CASFWSTEAFF. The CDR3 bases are TGTGCCAGCTTCTGGAGCACTGAAGCTTTCTTT.